These 2 T cell receptor beta chains originate from one sample sequenced in a study of T cells in Graves' hyperthyroidism and ophthalmopathy. TCR beta CDR3 regions were amplified from RNA transcripts. When the TCR CDR3 underwent first-round RT-PCR, the HTBI primer set was used. TCRdb processed the multiplex PCR reads anew with MiXCR; each CDR3 protein has one entry. This sample has around 300,000 distinct CDR3 sequences; about an eighth occur once, and the top ten carry roughly 8%. Input material: blood. The receptor set was obtained from a woman in her thirties with Graves' hyperthyroidism that later progressed to Graves' ophthalmopathy.

In its sample, this clonotype was seen many times. This rearrangement joins TRBV14 to TRBJ2-1; 11 bases align to TRBD2. V shed 4 bases, J shed 5 bases, and the junction held 4 bases outside the gene matches. This CDR3 has 15 residues. The germline gives CDR1 SGHDN, CDR2 FVKESK. The CDR3 bases are TGTGCCAGCAGCCCGGGACTAGCGGACCACAATGAGCAGTTCTTC. It is translated as CASSPGLADHNEQFF.

The sample holds a few counts of this clonotype. V usage is TRBV9 and J usage is TRBJ2-3; D may correspond to TRBD1 or TRBD2 (5 bases each). This CDR3 contains 16 residues. The V end lost 4 bases, the J end lost 1 base, and 16 bases lay between the germline ends. In germline, CDR1 is SGDLS, CDR2 YYNGEE. The CDR3 nucleotides are TGTGCCAGCAGCTTTGGGACGGGCCGGGGCACAGATACGCAGTATTTT. This translates into CASSFGTGRGTDTQYF.